Below, 27 T cell receptor beta chains from the same sample are listed, as sequenced in a study of T cells in Graves' hyperthyroidism and ophthalmopathy. Regions amplified from RNA transcripts were the TCR beta CDR3 regions. Initially, a first-round RT-PCR of the TCR CDR3 employed the HTBI primer set. One entry per CDR3 protein results from TCRdb running MiXCR on the multiplex PCR reads. The repertoire has 500,000 or so distinct CDR3 sequences, over 15% of them found once; the top ten carry approximately 15%. The specimen was blood. The source is a woman in her late teens or twenties with Graves' ophthalmopathy.

The chain links TRBV14 to TRBJ2-3; D is tentatively TRBD1 or TRBD2 (6 bases each). Trimming pared 0 bases from V and 2 bases from J, leaving 15 bases between. The CDR3 contains 17 residues. CDR1 is SGHDN, CDR2 FVKESK, per germline. The CDR3 spells CASSQDLGGPTTDTQYF. CDR3 DNA: TGTGCCAGCAGCCAAGATTTAGGGGGGCCGACCACAGATACGCAGTATTTT.

This clonotype was detected a few times. The chain links TRBV7-2 to TRBJ2-7, with TRBD1 identical over 7 bases. The CDR3 has 15 amino acids. The germline V gene has CDR1 SGHTA and CDR2 FQGNSA. J lost 2 bases, V lost 2 bases, and 6 bases had no gene match. CDR3 nucleotides: TGTGCCAGCAGCTTACCAAGACAGGGCCCCTACGAGCAGTACTTC. Translation gives CASSLPRQGPYEQYF.

The chain has TRBV27 and TRBJ2-5; TRBD1 matches at 7 bases. From germline, CDR1 is MNHEY and CDR2 SMNVEV (reference sequence). The length of the CDR3 is 14 residues. Trimming cost V 5 bases and J 4 bases; bases outside gene matches: 7. CDR3 in amino acids: CASSDGTVGETQYF. In DNA form, the CDR3 reads TGTGCCAGCAGTGACGGGACAGTAGGAGAGACCCAGTACTTC.

In DNA form, the CDR3 reads TGTGCCAGCAGCTTAGAATGGCGGGACGGCGCAGATACGCAGTATTTT. Protein product: CASSLEWRDGADTQYF. This chain connects TRBV11-3 to TRBJ2-3, with D possibly matching TRBD2 (6 bases). Germline V gene sequence: CDR1 SGHNT, CDR2 YENEEA. CDR3 length: 16 residues. Trimming left V 0 bases short and J 4 bases short, with 14 bases between.

The rearrangement uses TRBV7-2 and TRBJ2-7, with D perhaps matching TRBD1 (5 bases). The germline CDR1 and CDR2 sequences are SGHTA and FQGNSA. Trimming left V 1 base short and J 4 bases short, with 20 bases between. The CDR3 totals 17 residues. The CDR3 DNA reads as TGTGCCAGCAGCTTAGAAATAACAACAGGAGATCTATACGAGCAGTACTTC. Its translation is CASSLEITTGDLYEQYF.

This chain uses TRBV20-1 with TRBJ2-7; the D is unclear. The CDR3 is 10 amino acids. Germline CDR1 and CDR2: DFQATT and SNEGSKA (reference sequence). Trimming removed 3 bases at V and 4 bases at J, with 4 bases between. The CDR3 coding sequence is TGCAGTGCTAGCCCGTACGAGCAGTACTTC. Translated: CSASPYEQYF.

This clonotype was observed a handful of times. V usage is TRBV29-1 and J usage is TRBJ2-5; weak D call: TRBD1 (7 bases). V lost 6 bases and J 1 base, leaving 12 bases between the germline ends. The CDR3 totals 13 residues. Per germline, CDR1 SQVTM and CDR2 ANQGSEA. CDR3 residues: CSVEGTAQETQYF. The DNA for the CDR3 is TGCAGCGTGGAGGGGACAGCCCAAGAGACCCAGTACTTC.

This clonotype was counted at least ten times. The chain couples TRBV20-1 to TRBJ2-7, with D possibly being TRBD2 (6 bases). The CDR3 loop spans 13 amino acids. The germline V gene has CDR1 DFQATT and CDR2 SNEGSKA (reference sequence). Trimming removed 7 bases from V and 1 base from J, with 14 bases in between. This CDR3 reads CSVWDSSSYEQYF. Written as DNA, the CDR3 is TGCAGTGTCTGGGACTCCTCATCCTACGAGCAGTACTTC.

This clonotype was recorded a few times. This rearrangement joins TRBV7-6 to TRBJ2-7; D gene unclear. Trimming shortened V by 0 bases and J by 4 bases, and 7 bases separated the two germline ends. This CDR3 contains 13 residues. Germline values: CDR1 SGHVS, CDR2 FNYEAQ. CDR3 sequence (DNA): TGTGCCAGCAGCTTAGCTGCGTTTTACGAGCAGTACTTC. This encodes CASSLAAFYEQYF. Full variable domain (missing parts from reference TRBV7-6 and TRBJ2-7): GAGVSQSPRYKVTKRGQDVALRCDPISGHVSLYWYRQALGQGPEFLTYFNYEAQQDKSGLPNDRFSAERPEGSISTLTIQRTEQRDSAMYRCASSLAAFYEQYFGPGTRLTVT.

This clonotype was counted ten times or more. The rearrangement joins TRBV28 to TRBJ2-7; D remains unclear. Germline V gene data show CDR1 as MDHEN and CDR2 as SYDVKM. The CDR3 totals 15 residues. V was shortened by 5 bases and J by 1 base, with 15 bases between the two germline ends. CDR3 sequence: CASSPRNSFSYEQYF. The CDR3 bases are TGTGCCAGCAGTCCACGAAACAGCTTTTCCTACGAGCAGTACTTC.

This clonotype was seen a handful of times. In DNA, the CDR3 is TGCGCCAGCAGTGGAGGAGATCCGCGGGCCAATTCCTACGAGCAGTACTTC. It specifies CASSGGDPRANSYEQYF. The J gene is TRBJ2-7, the V gene TRBV10-1; D might be TRBD2 (5 bases). CDR1 and CDR2 (germline): WNHNN, SYGVQD (reference sequence). V lost 4 bases and J lost 1, with 20 bases in between. This CDR3 has 17 amino acids.

This clonotype was recorded at least ten times. The chain carries TRBV6-1 and TRBJ2-7; 9 bases align to TRBD2. The CDR3 contains 15 residues. Per the germline V gene, CDR1 is MNHNS and CDR2 is SASEGT. Trimming took 0 bases from V and 2 from J; bases not matched to a gene: 2. CDR3 protein: CASSEARGGPYEQYF. The CDR3, as DNA: TGTGCCAGCAGTGAAGCGCGGGGGGGACCCTACGAGCAGTACTTC.

This clonotype was observed many times. V usage is TRBV27 and J usage is TRBJ2-1, with no clear D. Germline V lookup: CDR1 MNHEY, CDR2 SMNVEV (reference sequence). This CDR3 is built from 14 residues. The V end was cut by 0 bases, the J end by 5 bases, with 8 bases between. CDR3: CASSLSLGNNEQFF. The CDR3 coding sequence is TGTGCCAGCAGTTTATCGTTGGGTAACAATGAGCAGTTCTTC.

The CDR3 DNA is TGTGCCAGCAGTGGACTATCCAAAAACTATGGCTACACCTTC. Encoded protein: CASSGLSKNYGYTF. V usage is TRBV28 and J usage is TRBJ1-2; D is unclear. This CDR3 is built from 14 residues. Germline loops: CDR1 MDHEN, CDR2 SYDVKM. The ends were cut back, 5 bases at V and 2 bases at J, with 12 bases in the middle.

In this sample, this clonotype turned up many times. This chain uses TRBV5-1 with TRBJ1-1; D is uncertain. Germline lookup yields CDR1 SGHRS and CDR2 YFSETQ. V shed 0 bases and J shed 11 bases, with 14 bases lying between them. CDR3 length: 13 residues. The CDR3 DNA sequence: TGCGCCAGCAGCTTGGAGATGGGAAGTAGGGCTTTCTTT. This encodes CASSLEMGSRAFF. The full variable domain, completed using reference TRBV5-1 and TRBJ1-1, is KAGVTQTPRYLIKTRGQQVTLSCSPISGHRSVSWYQQTPGQGLQFLFEYFSETQRNKGNFPGRFSGRQFSNSRSEMNVSTLELGDSALYLCASSLEMGSRAFFGQGTRLTVV.

This clonotype has at least ten counts. This chain connects TRBV28 to TRBJ2-1, with 14 nucleotides matching TRBD2. Trimming removed 4 bases from V and 7 bases from J; junction bases left unmatched: 6. The CDR3 extends over 16 amino acids. Germline CDR1 is MDHEN and CDR2 is SYDVKM. CDR3 in amino acids: CASSSTGTSGRNEQFF. The DNA for the CDR3 is TGTGCCAGCAGTTCGACCGGGACTAGCGGGAGAAATGAGCAGTTCTTC.

This clonotype was picked up many times. The chain uses TRBV20-1 and TRBJ2-3; D might be TRBD2 (6 bases). Germline CDR1 reads DFQATT; CDR2 reads SNEGSKA (reference sequence). The CDR3 extends over 17 amino acids. Deletions cut 1 base from V and 2 bases from J, with 19 bases between. The CDR3 nucleotides read TGCAGTGCTAGAGGACTAGACCTCGTCCAGCCCACAGATACGCAGTATTTT. Translating it yields CSARGLDLVQPTDTQYF.

The chain combines TRBV20-1 with TRBJ2-5; D is perhaps TRBD1 or TRBD2 (5 bases each). In germline, CDR1 is DFQATT, CDR2 SNEGSKA (reference sequence). This CDR3 is built from 14 residues. V was clipped by 2 bases and J by 4 bases, with 14 bases between them. CDR3 region: CSARQGDEVETQYF. CDR3 nucleotides: TGCAGTGCTAGACAGGGAGACGAGGTAGAGACCCAGTACTTC.

The chain combines TRBV6-1 with TRBJ2-7; D possibly matches TRBD1 or TRBD2 (5 bases each). The V end was cut by 6 bases, the J end by 2 bases, with 17 bases between. Per germline, CDR1 MNHNS and CDR2 SASEGT. The CDR3 consists of 15 residues. CDR3 DNA: TGTGCCAGCAGCGACGGGACGCTGATGCCCTACGAGCAGTACTTC. This codes for CASSDGTLMPYEQYF.

Ten or more counts support this clonotype. The V call is TRBV20-1, the J call TRBJ1-1; no clear D gene. The CDR3 consists of 12 residues. Between the trimmed V and J ends, which lost 0 bases and 5 bases, there was a span of 7 bases. Germline loops: CDR1 DFQATT, CDR2 SNEGSKA (reference sequence). Here the CDR3 DNA reads TGCAGTGCTAGAGATGGAAAGACTGAAGCTTTCTTT. Its translation: CSARDGKTEAFF.

Here the CDR3 DNA reads TGTGCCAGCAGTTTAGCGGGACAGGGGAATGAGCAGTTCTTC. This sequence encodes CASSLAGQGNEQFF. This chain links TRBV28 with TRBJ2-1; 10 bases are a match to TRBD1. Per the germline V gene, CDR1 is MDHEN and CDR2 is SYDVKM. The CDR3 loop spans 14 amino acids. Trimming at V came to 2 bases and at J to 7 bases, leaving 2 bases not matched to a gene.

This clonotype has ten or more counts. The V and J genes are TRBV7-8 and TRBJ2-5; D ambiguous. Trimming removed 0 bases from V and 5 bases from J, with 16 bases in between. The CDR3 length is 16 residues. The germline gives CDR1 SGHVS, CDR2 FQNEAQ. The CDR3 sequence is CASSLAGGVIRETQYF. The CDR3 DNA is TGTGCCAGCAGCTTAGCGGGTGGTGTGATCAGGGAGACCCAGTACTTC.

The CDR3 loop is CASTPGQGNQETQYF. The CDR3, as DNA: TGTGCCAGCACCCCGGGACAGGGGAATCAAGAGACCCAGTACTTC. This chain uses TRBV9 with TRBJ2-5, with TRBD1 matching over 10 bases. Germline V gene sequence: CDR1 SGDLS, CDR2 YYNGEE. V was clipped by 6 bases and J by 2 bases; unmatched bases: 7. The CDR3 contains 15 residues.

This clonotype was recorded many times. The rearrangement joins TRBV5-1 to TRBJ1-1; D unclear. Trimming cost V 0 bases and J 5 bases, with 14 bases left between them. This CDR3 comprises 15 residues. Germline values: CDR1 SGHRS, CDR2 YFSETQ. CDR3 loop: CASSLVGEAGTEAFF. As DNA, the CDR3 is TGCGCCAGCAGCTTGGTTGGGGAGGCGGGGACTGAAGCTTTCTTT.

The CDR3, as DNA: TGTGCCAGCAGTGAAGCACAGGGGAACACCATATATTTT. It codes for CASSEAQGNTIYF. This chain connects TRBV2 to TRBJ1-3; 7 bases map to TRBD1. V dropped 0 bases and J dropped 7; count of bases not matched to a gene: 0. The CDR3 runs to 13 residues. CDR1 and CDR2 (germline): SNHLY, FYNNEI.

This clonotype has just a few counts. This chain joins TRBV10-3 and TRBJ2-5; D is perhaps TRBD2 (5 bases). Per the germline V gene, CDR1 is ENHRY and CDR2 is SYGVKD. The CDR3 covers 13 residues. The V and J ends lost 8 bases and 0 bases respectively, with 10 bases between them. CDR3 residues: CAIRTEYQETQYF. As DNA, the CDR3 is TGTGCCATCCGGACTGAGTACCAAGAGACCCAGTACTTC.

This clonotype has at least ten counts. The chain links TRBV28 to TRBJ2-1; 8 bases fit TRBD1. V shed 6 bases, J shed 0 bases, and the junction held 10 bases outside the gene matches. Germline CDR1 MDHEN, CDR2 SYDVKM. The CDR3 is 17 amino acids. CDR3 bases: TGTGCCAGCAGCTCTACCCAGGGGGCTCACTCCTACAATGAGCAGTTCTTC. It yields the protein CASSSTQGAHSYNEQFF. Full variable domain (remainder filled in from reference TRBV28 and TRBJ2-1): DVKVTQSSRYLVKRTGEKVFLECVQDMDHENMFWYRQDPGLGLRLIYFSYDVKMKEKGDIPEGYSVSREKKERFSLILESASTNQTSMYLCASSSTQGAHSYNEQFFGPGTRLTVL.